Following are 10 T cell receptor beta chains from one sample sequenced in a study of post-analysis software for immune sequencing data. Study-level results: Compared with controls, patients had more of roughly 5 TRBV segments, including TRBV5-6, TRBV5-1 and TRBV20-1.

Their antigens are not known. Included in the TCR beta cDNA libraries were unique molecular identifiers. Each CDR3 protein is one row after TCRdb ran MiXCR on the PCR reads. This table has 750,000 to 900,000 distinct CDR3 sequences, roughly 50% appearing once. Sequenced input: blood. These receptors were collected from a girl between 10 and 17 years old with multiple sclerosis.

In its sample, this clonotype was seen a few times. For the CDR3, the DNA is TGTGCCAGCAGTGAATGGGGACAGGGCGACTTATCCTACGAGCAGTACTTC. Translated, it gives CASSEWGQGDLSYEQYF. This sequence joins TRBV25-1 and TRBJ2-7; 9 bases are shared with TRBD1. CDR1 is MGHDK and CDR2 is SYGVNS in the germline V gene. The V and J ends lost 1 base and 1 base, in that order; junction bases with no gene match: 8. The CDR3 spans 17 residues.

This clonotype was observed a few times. CDR3 coding DNA: TGTGCCAGCAGCCAGGCACAGGGACTAGCCAAAAACATTCAGTACTTC. Amino acid sequence: CASSQAQGLAKNIQYF. The rearrangement uses TRBV3-1 and TRBJ2-4; D may match TRBD1 or TRBD2 (6 bases each). The CDR3 contains 16 residues. Trimming left V 3 bases short and J 0 bases short, with 12 bases between. Germline V gene data show CDR1 as LGHDT and CDR2 as YNNKEL (reference sequence).

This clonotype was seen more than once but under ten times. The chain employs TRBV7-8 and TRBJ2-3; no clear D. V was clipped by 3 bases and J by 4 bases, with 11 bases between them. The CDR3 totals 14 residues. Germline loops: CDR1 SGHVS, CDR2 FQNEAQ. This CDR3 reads CASSFTESADTQYF. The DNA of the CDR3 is TGTGCCAGCAGCTTCACAGAGTCCGCAGATACGCAGTATTTT.

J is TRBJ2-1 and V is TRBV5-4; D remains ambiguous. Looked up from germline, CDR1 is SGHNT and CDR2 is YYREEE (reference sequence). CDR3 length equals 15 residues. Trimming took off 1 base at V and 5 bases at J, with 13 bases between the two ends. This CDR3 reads CASSLYYTIDNEQFF. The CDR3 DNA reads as TGTGCCAGCAGCTTGTACTATACTATCGACAATGAGCAGTTCTTC.

CDR3 sequence reads: CSVEDRYEQYF. For the CDR3, the DNA is TGCAGCGTTGAGGATCGGTACGAGCAGTACTTC. V and J are TRBV29-1 and TRBJ2-7; D gene unclear. The germline V gene encodes CDR1 SQVTM and CDR2 ANQGSEA. The CDR3 extends over 11 amino acids. V lost 3 bases and J lost 4, with 7 bases in between.

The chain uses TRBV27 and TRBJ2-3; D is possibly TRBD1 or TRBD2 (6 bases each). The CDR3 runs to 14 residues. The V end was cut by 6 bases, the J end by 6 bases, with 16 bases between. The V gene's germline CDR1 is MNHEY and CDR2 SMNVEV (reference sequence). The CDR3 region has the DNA TGTGCCAGCAGAGGGGGGAGTATCTGGGATACGCAGTATTTT. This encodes CASRGGSIWDTQYF.

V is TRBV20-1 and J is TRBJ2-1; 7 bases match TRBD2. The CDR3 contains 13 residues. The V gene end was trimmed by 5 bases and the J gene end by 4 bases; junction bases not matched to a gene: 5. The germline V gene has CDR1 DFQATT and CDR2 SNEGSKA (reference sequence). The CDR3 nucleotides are TGCAGTGCTCCTGGGGAGGGTTACAATGAGCAGTTCTTC. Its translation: CSAPGEGYNEQFF.

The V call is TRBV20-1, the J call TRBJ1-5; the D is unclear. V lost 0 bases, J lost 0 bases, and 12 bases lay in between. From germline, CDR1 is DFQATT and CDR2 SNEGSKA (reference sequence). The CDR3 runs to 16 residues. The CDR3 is CSAREGRRSSNQPQHF. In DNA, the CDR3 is TGCAGTGCTAGAGAGGGCAGGCGCTCTAGCAATCAGCCCCAGCATTTT.

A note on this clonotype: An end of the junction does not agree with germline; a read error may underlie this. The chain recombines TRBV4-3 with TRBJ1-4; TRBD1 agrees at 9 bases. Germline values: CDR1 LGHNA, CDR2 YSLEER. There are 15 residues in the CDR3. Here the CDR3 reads CASSQGDRESEKLYF. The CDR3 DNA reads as TGCGCCAGCAGCCAAGGGGACAGGGAATCTGAAAAACTGTATTTT.

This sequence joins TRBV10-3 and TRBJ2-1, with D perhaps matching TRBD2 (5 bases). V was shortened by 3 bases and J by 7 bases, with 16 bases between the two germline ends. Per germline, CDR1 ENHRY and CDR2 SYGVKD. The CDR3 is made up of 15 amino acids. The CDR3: CAISDPTSTGNEQFF. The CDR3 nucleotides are TGTGCCATCAGTGATCCCACTTCTACGGGGAATGAGCAGTTCTTC.